These T cell receptor beta chains were read from a single sample in a study of blood T cells in healthy people across ages. TCRdb reanalysed the 5' RACE reads using MiXCR and keeps one entry per CDR3 protein. Of about 1.6 million distinct CDR3 sequences in the sample, about 31% were seen once. Sequenced sample: blood. All receptors come from a woman aged 30 to 39 in good health. CDR3s include the opening cysteine and the closing phenylalanine or tryptophan. The D gene is left open where the match is weak. Clone size is not always given. Where it is, it says once, few, many or a class for expanded clones.

j_call: TRBJ2-5
d_call: .
clone_size: .
v_call: TRBV20-1
cdr3_aa: CSARYARQETQYF
cdr3_nt: TGCAGTGCTAGATACGCGAGGCAAGAGACCCAGTACTTC

j_call: TRBJ2-7
d_call: TRBD2
clone_size: .
v_call: TRBV3-1
cdr3_aa: CASSSTSGRPLSSYEQYF
cdr3_nt: TGTGCCAGCAGCTCGACTAGCGGGAGGCCGTTAAGCTCCTACGAGCAGTACTTC

j_call: TRBJ2-7
d_call: .
clone_size: many
v_call: TRBV13
cdr3_aa: CASSPAADLSYEQYF
cdr3_nt: TGTGCCAGCAGCCCCGCGGCAGACCTCTCCTACGAGCAGTACTTC

j_call: TRBJ2-6
d_call: .
clone_size: few
v_call: TRBV4-2
cdr3_aa: CASSQDLGAGANVLTF
cdr3_nt: TGTGCCAGCAGCCAAGATCTGGGGGCTGGGGCCAACGTCCTGACTTTC

j_call: TRBJ2-2
d_call: .
clone_size: .
v_call: TRBV27
cdr3_aa: CASSLWASSATNTGELFF
cdr3_nt: TGTGCCAGCAGTTTATGGGCCAGTTCCGCGACGAACACCGGGGAGCTGTTTTTT

j_call: TRBJ2-3
d_call: .
clone_size: .
v_call: TRBV4-2
cdr3_aa: CASSQAWSTDTQYF
cdr3_nt: TGTGCCAGCAGCCAAGCCTGGAGCACAGATACGCAGTATTTT

j_call: TRBJ2-5
d_call: TRBD2
clone_size: .
v_call: TRBV7-3
cdr3_aa: CASSLRLAAPYNEQYF
cdr3_nt: TGTGCCAGCAGCTTAAGGCTAGCGGCACCTTACAATGAGCAGTACTTC

j_call: TRBJ1-2
d_call: TRBD1
clone_size: .
v_call: TRBV4-2
cdr3_aa: CASSQGDSDYGYTF
cdr3_nt: TGTGCCAGCAGCCAAGGGGACAGTGATTATGGCTACACCTTC

j_call: TRBJ1-4
d_call: .
clone_size: .
v_call: TRBV9
cdr3_aa: CASSVGESVNEKLFF
cdr3_nt: TGTGCCAGCAGCGTAGGAGAATCGGTAAATGAAAAACTGTTTTTT

j_call: TRBJ2-1
d_call: .
clone_size: .
v_call: TRBV7-9
cdr3_aa: CASSFLGAEQFF
cdr3_nt: TGTGCCAGCAGCTTTTTAGGGGCCGAGCAGTTCTTC

j_call: TRBJ2-1
d_call: .
clone_size: few
v_call: TRBV19
cdr3_aa: CASSIAGYPYNEQFF
cdr3_nt: TGTGCCAGTAGTATAGCAGGGTACCCCTACAATGAGCAGTTCTTC

j_call: TRBJ1-1
d_call: .
clone_size: .
v_call: TRBV12-3/TRBV12-4
cdr3_aa: CASRSREGPTTEAFF
cdr3_nt: TGTGCCAGCAGATCCCGAGAGGGACCCACCACTGAAGCTTTCTTT

j_call: TRBJ2-7
d_call: TRBD2
clone_size: .
v_call: TRBV5-1
cdr3_aa: CASSYGRSGDEQYF
cdr3_nt: TGCGCCAGCAGCTACGGACGGAGCGGGGACGAGCAGTACTTC

j_call: TRBJ2-3
d_call: .
clone_size: .
v_call: TRBV5-1
cdr3_aa: CASSDPWDTQYF
cdr3_nt: TGCGCCAGCAGCGATCCTTGGGATACGCAGTATTTT

j_call: TRBJ2-1
d_call: TRBD1
clone_size: .
v_call: TRBV20-1
cdr3_aa: CSAKGTASSYNEQFF
cdr3_nt: TGCAGTGCTAAGGGGACAGCGAGCTCCTACAATGAGCAGTTCTTC

j_call: TRBJ2-5
d_call: .
clone_size: few
v_call: TRBV7-2
cdr3_aa: CASSFQTGRIETQYF
cdr3_nt: TGTGCCAGCAGCTTCCAGACAGGGAGGATAGAGACCCAGTACTTC

j_call: TRBJ2-7
d_call: TRBD2
clone_size: few
v_call: TRBV7-9
cdr3_aa: CASSNGLAGVAYEQYF
cdr3_nt: TGTGCCAGCAGCAACGGACTAGCGGGAGTCGCCTACGAGCAGTACTTC

j_call: TRBJ1-2
d_call: .
clone_size: few
v_call: TRBV20-1
cdr3_aa: CSAIMSGFGDYGYTF
cdr3_nt: TGCAGTGCTATCATGTCCGGGTTCGGAGACTATGGCTACACCTTC

j_call: TRBJ1-1
d_call: .
clone_size: few
v_call: TRBV6-5
cdr3_aa: CASSRTNTEAFF
cdr3_nt: TGTGCCAGCAGTCGGACGAACACTGAAGCTTTCTTT

j_call: TRBJ2-7
d_call: .
clone_size: .
v_call: TRBV28
cdr3_aa: CASSTHGTTYEQYF
cdr3_nt: TGTGCCAGCAGCACACATGGGACAACCTACGAGCAGTACTTC

j_call: TRBJ2-3
d_call: TRBD2
clone_size: few
v_call: TRBV9
cdr3_aa: CASSPGSGGRTDTQYF
cdr3_nt: TGTGCCAGCAGCCCGGGTAGCGGGGGACGCACAGATACGCAGTATTTT

j_call: TRBJ2-1
d_call: .
clone_size: .
v_call: TRBV7-9
cdr3_aa: CASSWGRNEQFF
cdr3_nt: TGTGCCAGCAGCTGGGGGCGGAATGAGCAGTTCTTC

j_call: TRBJ2-1
d_call: .
clone_size: few
v_call: TRBV12-3/TRBV12-4
cdr3_aa: CASSLGTRAPNEQFF
cdr3_nt: TGTGCCAGCAGTTTGGGGACCCGCGCCCCCAATGAGCAGTTCTTC

j_call: TRBJ2-5
d_call: TRBD2
clone_size: few
v_call: TRBV5-1
cdr3_aa: CASSEGGNGETQYF
cdr3_nt: TGCGCCAGCAGCGAGGGAGGGAACGGGGAGACCCAGTACTTC

j_call: TRBJ2-5
d_call: .
clone_size: .
v_call: TRBV20-1
cdr3_aa: CSAEGHSQETQYF
cdr3_nt: TGCAGTGCGGAGGGACACTCCCAAGAGACCCAGTACTTC

j_call: TRBJ1-1
d_call: .
clone_size: .
v_call: TRBV20-1
cdr3_aa: CSATLGATEAFF
cdr3_nt: TGCAGTGCTACCTTGGGGGCCACTGAAGCTTTCTTT

j_call: TRBJ1-5
d_call: .
clone_size: few
v_call: TRBV20-1
cdr3_aa: CSARDGRANQPQHF
cdr3_nt: TGCAGTGCTAGAGATGGCAGAGCAAATCAGCCCCAGCATTTT

j_call: TRBJ2-1
d_call: .
clone_size: once
v_call: TRBV18
cdr3_aa: CASSSAWVADFYNEQFF
cdr3_nt: TGTGCCAGCTCTTCTGCCTGGGTAGCGGACTTCTACAATGAGCAGTTCTTC

j_call: TRBJ2-7
d_call: TRBD1
clone_size: .
v_call: TRBV7-6
cdr3_aa: CASSSGQPGEQYF
cdr3_nt: TGTGCCAGCAGCTCGGGACAGCCAGGGGAGCAGTACTTC

j_call: TRBJ2-3
d_call: .
clone_size: .
v_call: TRBV4-2
cdr3_aa: CASSQDMGHPGADTQYF
cdr3_nt: TGTGCCAGCAGCCAAGATATGGGGCACCCCGGCGCAGATACGCAGTATTTT

j_call: TRBJ2-3
d_call: .
clone_size: .
v_call: TRBV5-4
cdr3_aa: CASSSGGGGQTDTQYF
cdr3_nt: TGTGCCAGCAGCTCCGGAGGGGGGGGGCAGACAGATACGCAGTATTTT

j_call: TRBJ2-3
d_call: TRBD2
clone_size: .
v_call: TRBV9
cdr3_aa: CASSVEGGGAVDTQYF
cdr3_nt: TGTGCCAGCAGCGTAGAGGGCGGGGGGGCCGTAGATACGCAGTATTTT

j_call: TRBJ2-1
d_call: .
clone_size: .
v_call: TRBV13
cdr3_aa: CASTQMGDEQFF
cdr3_nt: TGTGCCAGCACCCAGATGGGTGATGAGCAGTTCTTC

j_call: TRBJ2-1
d_call: TRBD2
clone_size: .
v_call: TRBV12-3/TRBV12-4
cdr3_aa: CASSFSGTYYNEQFF
cdr3_nt: TGTGCCAGCAGTTTCAGCGGGACCTATTACAATGAGCAGTTCTTC

j_call: TRBJ2-7
d_call: TRBD1
clone_size: .
v_call: TRBV28
cdr3_aa: CASVEDRDIFEQYF
cdr3_nt: TGTGCCAGCGTAGAAGACAGGGATATCTTCGAGCAGTACTTC

j_call: TRBJ1-1
d_call: .
clone_size: .
v_call: TRBV7-2
cdr3_aa: CASSQGRGQLEAFF
cdr3_nt: TGTGCCAGCAGCCAAGGCAGGGGACAACTTGAAGCTTTCTTT

j_call: TRBJ2-3
d_call: TRBD2
clone_size: .
v_call: TRBV20-1
cdr3_aa: CSASSFGGSGRVMEEIDTQYF
cdr3_nt: TGCAGTGCTTCGAGTTTCGGGGGTAGCGGGAGAGTGATGGAGGAGATAGATACGCAGTATTTT

j_call: TRBJ2-7
d_call: TRBD1
clone_size: .
v_call: TRBV5-6
cdr3_aa: CASSSETGPAPDEQYF
cdr3_nt: TGTGCCAGCAGCTCCGAGACAGGGCCAGCGCCCGACGAGCAGTACTTC

j_call: TRBJ1-5
d_call: TRBD1
clone_size: few
v_call: TRBV20-1
cdr3_aa: CSARATDRGNQPQHF
cdr3_nt: TGCAGTGCTAGAGCCACCGACAGGGGCAATCAGCCCCAGCATTTT

j_call: TRBJ2-7
d_call: .
clone_size: .
v_call: TRBV30
cdr3_aa: CARSVGAGVAHEQYF
cdr3_nt: TGTGCCCGGAGTGTAGGGGCAGGGGTCGCCCACGAGCAGTACTTC

j_call: TRBJ2-3
d_call: .
clone_size: many
v_call: TRBV7-3
cdr3_aa: CASSLRRNTDTQYF
cdr3_nt: TGTGCCAGCAGCTTAAGGAGGAACACAGATACGCAGTATTTT

j_call: TRBJ1-5
d_call: .
clone_size: many
v_call: TRBV7-2
cdr3_aa: CASSLVAGMISNQPQHF
cdr3_nt: TGTGCCAGCAGCTTAGTTGCCGGTATGATTAGCAATCAGCCCCAGCATTTT

j_call: TRBJ2-7
d_call: .
clone_size: .
v_call: TRBV9
cdr3_aa: CASSVVGGNEQYF
cdr3_nt: TGTGCCAGCAGCGTAGTTGGAGGAAATGAGCAGTACTTC

j_call: TRBJ1-1
d_call: .
clone_size: few
v_call: TRBV6-2/TRBV6-3
cdr3_aa: CASSYSRGEAFF
cdr3_nt: TGTGCCAGCAGTTACTCCCGGGGTGAAGCTTTCTTT

j_call: TRBJ1-4
d_call: .
clone_size: .
v_call: TRBV7-6
cdr3_aa: CASSLAIDRNEKLFF
cdr3_nt: TGTGCCAGCAGCTTAGCGATTGACAGGAATGAAAAACTGTTTTTT

j_call: TRBJ1-2
d_call: TRBD1
clone_size: .
v_call: TRBV11-2
cdr3_aa: CASSHPGTGGNGYTF
cdr3_nt: TGTGCCAGCAGCCATCCCGGGACAGGGGGTAATGGCTACACCTTC

j_call: TRBJ2-1
d_call: .
clone_size: .
v_call: TRBV2
cdr3_aa: CASSDSGDYNEQFF
cdr3_nt: TGTGCCAGCAGTGATAGCGGCGACTACAATGAGCAGTTCTTC

j_call: TRBJ2-7
d_call: TRBD1
clone_size: .
v_call: TRBV7-2
cdr3_aa: CASSLGGTGASWEQYF
cdr3_nt: TGTGCCAGCAGCTTGGGGGGGACAGGGGCCTCCTGGGAGCAGTACTTC

j_call: TRBJ2-1
d_call: TRBD2
clone_size: .
v_call: TRBV7-9
cdr3_aa: CASGRLAKGNEQFF
cdr3_nt: TGTGCCAGCGGAAGACTAGCGAAGGGCAATGAGCAGTTCTTC